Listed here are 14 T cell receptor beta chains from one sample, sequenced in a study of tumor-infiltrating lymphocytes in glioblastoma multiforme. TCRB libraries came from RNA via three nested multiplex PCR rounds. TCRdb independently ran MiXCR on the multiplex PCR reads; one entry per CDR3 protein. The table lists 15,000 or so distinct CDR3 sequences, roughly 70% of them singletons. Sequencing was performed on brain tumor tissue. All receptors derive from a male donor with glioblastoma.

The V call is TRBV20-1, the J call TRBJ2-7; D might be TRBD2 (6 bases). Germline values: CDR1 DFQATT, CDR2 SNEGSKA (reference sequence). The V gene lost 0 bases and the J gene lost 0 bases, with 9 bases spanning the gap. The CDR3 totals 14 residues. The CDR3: CSAREVGSSYEQYF. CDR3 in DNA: TGCAGTGCTAGAGAGGTCGGGAGCTCCTACGAGCAGTACTTC.

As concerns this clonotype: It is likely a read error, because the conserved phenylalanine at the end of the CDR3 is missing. In DNA form, the CDR3 reads TGTGCCAGACCACAGGGGCGCGGAGGCTACACCTCC. It translates to CARPQGRGGYTS. The chain carries TRBV6-5 and TRBJ1-2, with 7 bases that match TRBD1. V dropped 9 bases and J dropped 8; count of bases not matched to a gene: 9. CDR3 size: 12 residues. CDR1 is MNHEY and CDR2 is SVGAGI in the germline V gene.

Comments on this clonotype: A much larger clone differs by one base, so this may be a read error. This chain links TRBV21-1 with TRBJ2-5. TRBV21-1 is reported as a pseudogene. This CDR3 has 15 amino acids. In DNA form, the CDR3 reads TGTGCCGGCAGCAAAAAGACGCCAGTACAAGAGACCCAGTACTTC. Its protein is CAGSKKTPVQETQYF.

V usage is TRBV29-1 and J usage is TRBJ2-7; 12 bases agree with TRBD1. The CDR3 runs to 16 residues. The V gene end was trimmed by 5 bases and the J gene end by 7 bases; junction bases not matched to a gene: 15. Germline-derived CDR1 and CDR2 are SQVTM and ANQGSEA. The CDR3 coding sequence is TGCAGCGTTAAAATACGGGACAGGGGGCCGGGCAAGGAGCAGTACTTC. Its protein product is CSVKIRDRGPGKEQYF.

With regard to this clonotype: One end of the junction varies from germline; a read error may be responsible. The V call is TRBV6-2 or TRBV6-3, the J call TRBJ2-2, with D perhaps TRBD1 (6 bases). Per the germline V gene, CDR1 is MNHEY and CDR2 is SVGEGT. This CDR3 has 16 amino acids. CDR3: CASDVGGNANTGELFF. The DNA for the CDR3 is TGTGCCAGCGATGTAGGGGGAAATGCGAATACCGGGGAGCTGTTTTTT.

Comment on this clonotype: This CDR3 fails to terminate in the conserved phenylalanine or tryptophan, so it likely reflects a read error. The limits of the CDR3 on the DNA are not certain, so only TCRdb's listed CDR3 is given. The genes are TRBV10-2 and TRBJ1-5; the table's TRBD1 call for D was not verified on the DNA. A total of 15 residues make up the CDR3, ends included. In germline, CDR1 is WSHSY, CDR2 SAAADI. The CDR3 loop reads CASRPLETGDQPQRL.

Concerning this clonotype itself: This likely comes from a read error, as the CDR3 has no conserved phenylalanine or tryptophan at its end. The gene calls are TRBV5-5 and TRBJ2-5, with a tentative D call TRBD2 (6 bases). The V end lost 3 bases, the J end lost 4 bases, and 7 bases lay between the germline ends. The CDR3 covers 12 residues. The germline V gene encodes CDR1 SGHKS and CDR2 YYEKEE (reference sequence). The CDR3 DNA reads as TGTGCCAGCAGCTGGAGGGGAGAGACCCAGTACCTC. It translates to CASSWRGETQYL.

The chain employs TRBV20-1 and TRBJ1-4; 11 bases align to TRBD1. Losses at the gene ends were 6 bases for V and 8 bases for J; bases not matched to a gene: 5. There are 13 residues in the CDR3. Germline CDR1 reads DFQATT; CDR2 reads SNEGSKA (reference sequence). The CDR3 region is CSAGTGGSEKLFF. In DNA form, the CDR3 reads TGCAGTGCGGGGACAGGGGGGTCCGAAAAACTGTTTTTT.

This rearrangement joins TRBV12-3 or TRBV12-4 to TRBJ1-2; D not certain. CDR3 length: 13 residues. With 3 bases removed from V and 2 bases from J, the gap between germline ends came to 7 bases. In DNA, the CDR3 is TGTGCCAGCAGTTTCTCGAAGAACTATGGCTACACCTTC. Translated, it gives CASSFSKNYGYTF.

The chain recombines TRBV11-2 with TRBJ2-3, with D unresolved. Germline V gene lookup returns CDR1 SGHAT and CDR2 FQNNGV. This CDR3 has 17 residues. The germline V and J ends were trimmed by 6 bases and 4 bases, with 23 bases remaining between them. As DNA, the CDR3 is TGTGCCAGCAGACGGGTCGGCTCCAATAGGAGCTCAGATACGCAGTATTTT. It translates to CASRRVGSNRSSDTQYF. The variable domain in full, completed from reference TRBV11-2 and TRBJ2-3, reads EAGVAQSPRYKIIEKRQSVAFWCNPISGHATLYWYQQILGQGPKLLIQFQNNGVVDDSQLPKDRFSAERLKGVDSTLKIQPAKLEDSAVYLCASRRVGSNRSSDTQYFGPGTRLTVL.

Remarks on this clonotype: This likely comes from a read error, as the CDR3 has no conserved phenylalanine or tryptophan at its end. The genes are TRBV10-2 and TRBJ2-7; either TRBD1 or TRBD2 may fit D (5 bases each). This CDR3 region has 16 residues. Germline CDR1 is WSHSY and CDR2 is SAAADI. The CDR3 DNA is TGCGCCAGCAGCCGTATCAGGGACGTGAGCCCCTACAAGCAGTACTCC. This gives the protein CASSRIRDVSPYKQYS.

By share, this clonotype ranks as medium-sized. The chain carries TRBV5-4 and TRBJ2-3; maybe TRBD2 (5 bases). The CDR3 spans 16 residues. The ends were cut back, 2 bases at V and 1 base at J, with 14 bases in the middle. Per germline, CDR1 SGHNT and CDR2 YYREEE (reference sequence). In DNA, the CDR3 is TGTGCCAGCAGCTTAGGGAGTAGTGTACGCACAGATACGCAGTATTTT. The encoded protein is CASSLGSSVRTDTQYF.

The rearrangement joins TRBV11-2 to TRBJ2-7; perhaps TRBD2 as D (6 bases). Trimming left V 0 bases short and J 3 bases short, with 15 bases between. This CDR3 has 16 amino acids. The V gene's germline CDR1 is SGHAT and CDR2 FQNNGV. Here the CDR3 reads CASSLDEWRVLYEQYF. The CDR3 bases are TGTGCCAGCAGCTTAGATGAATGGAGGGTGCTCTACGAGCAGTACTTC.

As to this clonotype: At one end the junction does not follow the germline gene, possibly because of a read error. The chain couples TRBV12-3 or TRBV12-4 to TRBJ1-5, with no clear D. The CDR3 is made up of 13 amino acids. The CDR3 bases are TGTGCCAGCAATGCACAGAGGAGTCAGCCCCGGCATTTT. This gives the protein CASNAQRSQPRHF.